These 31 T cell receptor beta chains were all obtained from the same sample, sequenced in a study of shared clonotypes between healthy human individuals. Some clones are missing from TCRdb's copy, which holds only in-frame ones; the method was immunoSEQ multiplex PCR. The profile shows 530,000 or so clones, around 79% of them singletons. Sequenced input: PBMCs. The receptors here all came from a woman aged 40 to 55 in good health. Some clones in this sample may be carry-over from other donors' samples.

V usage is TRBV27 and J usage is TRBJ2-1; 12 bases line up with TRBD2. This CDR3 has 19 residues. Germline V lookup: CDR1 MNHEY, CDR2 SMNVEV (reference sequence). The V segment lost 2 bases and the J segment 0 bases; nucleotides outside the gene matches: 8. As DNA, the CDR3 is TGTGCCAGCAGTTTAGGGCTAGCGGGAGGGGCCAGCTCCTACAATGAGCAGTTCTTC. Protein sequence: CASSLGLAGGASSYNEQFF.

The chain has TRBV19 and TRBJ2-5; D gene ambiguous. Germline V gene lookup returns CDR1 LNHDA and CDR2 SQIVND (reference sequence). V was pared by 2 bases and J by 1 base, with 8 bases between. The CDR3 sequence is 14 residues long. In nucleotides, the CDR3 is TGTGCCAGTAGTATATGGAACGGCCAAGAGACCCAGTACTTC. Translation gives CASSIWNGQETQYF.

The chain employs TRBV16 and TRBJ2-5; D not certain. V lost 0 bases and J lost 5, with 4 bases in between. Germline CDR1 KGHSY, CDR2 FQNENV. CDR3 length: 12 amino acids. CDR3 coding DNA: TGTGCCAGCAGCCAATCGAGGGAGACCCAGTACTTC. Its translation is CASSQSRETQYF.

J is TRBJ1-5 and V is TRBV7-2; D unresolved. Trimming pared 2 bases from V and 5 bases from J, leaving 10 bases between. CDR3 length: 14 amino acids. The V gene's germline CDR1 is SGHTA and CDR2 FQGNSA. CDR3 nucleotides: TGTGCCAGCAGCTTACGTTCAGGCGATCAGCCCCAGCATTTT. Its translation: CASSLRSGDQPQHF.

The rearrangement links TRBV6-6 to TRBJ2-5; D gene unclear. CDR3 length: 14 amino acids. Germline CDR1 reads MNHNY; CDR2 reads SVGAGI (reference sequence). Trimming pared 3 bases from V and 2 bases from J, leaving 10 bases between. CDR3 amino acids: CASSYDGVQETQYF. The CDR3 coding sequence is TGTGCCAGCAGTTATGACGGAGTGCAAGAGACCCAGTACTTC.

In this sample, this clone turned up a few times. The chain recombines TRBV7-3 with TRBJ1-2, with 9 bases aligning to TRBD1. Germline loops: CDR1 SGHTA, CDR2 FQGTGA. The CDR3 covers 13 residues. V was pared by 5 bases and J by 7 bases, with 5 bases of the junction left unmatched. Here the CDR3 DNA reads TGTGCCAGCAGCCCAAACAGGGGGCTTGGCTACACCTTC. Translating gives CASSPNRGLGYTF.

This rearrangement joins TRBV6-5 to TRBJ2-1; D is perhaps TRBD2 (6 bases). CDR1 is MNHEY and CDR2 is SVGAGI in the germline V gene. The CDR3 is 15 residues long. Trimming stripped 6 bases from V and 0 bases from J, with 12 bases between. The CDR3 DNA reads TGTGCCAGCAGACCGCTAGCGAGCTCCTACAATGAGCAGTTCTTC. This gives the protein CASRPLASSYNEQFF.

The chain employs TRBV11-2 and TRBJ1-1; D possibly corresponds to TRBD1 (6 bases). Germline CDR1 and CDR2: SGHAT and FQNNGV. V lost 5 bases and J 3 bases, leaving 10 bases between the germline ends. CDR3 length equals 13 residues. CDR3 amino acids: CASSKDSDTEAFF. The CDR3 DNA sequence: TGTGCCAGCAGCAAGGACAGTGACACTGAAGCTTTCTTT. Drawing the rest from reference TRBV11-2 and TRBJ1-1, the complete variable domain is EAGVAQSPRYKIIEKRQSVAFWCNPISGHATLYWYQQILGQGPKLLIQFQNNGVVDDSQLPKDRFSAERLKGVDSTLKIQPAKLEDSAVYLCASSKDSDTEAFFGQGTRLTVV.

This clone has only one observation. A read error is likely here: a far larger clone is one base away. Additional DNA sequences in this sample encode the identical CDR3. The chain joins TRBV5-1 to TRBJ2-2; possible D gene TRBD1, 6 bases. The CDR3 totals 15 residues. Germline V gene sequence: CDR1 SGHRS, CDR2 YFSETQ. The CDR3 here is CASSLMSRDTGELFF. In DNA form, the CDR3 reads TGCGCCAGCAGCTTGATGTCCAGGGACACCGGGGAACTGTTTTTT. Looking up the rest from reference TRBV5-1 and TRBJ2-2 gives the full variable domain: KAGVTQTPRYLIKTRGQQVTLSCSPISGHRSVSWYQQTPGQGLQFLFEYFSETQRNKGNFPGRFSGRQFSNSRSEMNVSTLELGDSALYLCASSLMSRDTGELFFGEGSRLTVL.

The chain joins TRBV15 to TRBJ2-6, with D tentatively TRBD2 (6 bases). This CDR3 comprises 15 residues. Germline CDR1 is LNHNV and CDR2 is YYDKDF (reference sequence). The V and J ends lost 7 bases and 0 bases respectively, with 10 bases between them. The CDR3 sequence: CATNPRGSGANVLTF. CDR3 DNA sequence: TGTGCCACCAACCCGCGGGGCTCTGGGGCCAACGTCCTGACTTTC.

The table lists this clone with a count of one. The genes are TRBV19 and TRBJ2-5; either TRBD1 or TRBD2 may supply D (5 bases each). CDR1 is LNHDA, CDR2 SQIVND, per germline (reference sequence). V was clipped by 6 bases and J by 5 bases, with 22 bases between them. CDR3 length: 16 residues. This chain's CDR3 is CASSLSGTTRGETQYF. In DNA, the CDR3 is TGTGCCAGTAGCCTATCTGGGACCACGAGAGGGGAGACCCAGTACTTC.

About this clone: The sample carries other DNA sequences with the same CDR3. The rearrangement links TRBV18 to TRBJ2-7; no firm D call. Germline CDR1 and CDR2: KGHSH and LQKENI. V dropped 0 bases and J dropped 2 bases, with 2 bases sitting between them. The CDR3 has 12 residues. CDR3 in amino acids: CASSPPAYEQYF. The CDR3 DNA reads as TGTGCCAGCTCACCACCGGCCTACGAGCAGTACTTC.

The chain uses TRBV30 and TRBJ2-1, with D unresolved. The CDR3 totals 12 residues. In germline, CDR1 is GTSNPN, CDR2 SVGIG (reference sequence). V lost 5 bases and J 5 bases, leaving 10 bases between the germline ends. For the CDR3, the DNA is TGTGCCTGGTCGGGCGGACACAATGAGCAGTTCTTC. Its protein is CAWSGGHNEQFF.

The V gene is TRBV11-2, the J gene TRBJ2-1; 8 bases fit TRBD2. Germline CDR1 reads SGHAT; CDR2 reads FQNNGV. CDR3 length: 15 amino acids. J gave up 8 bases and V 2 bases, and 8 bases lay outside the gene matches. DNA of the CDR3: TGTGCCAGCAGCTTATACGGGAGGGCCTTTGATGAGCAGTTCTTC. Translation gives CASSLYGRAFDEQFF.

This clone was detected ten times or more. V and J are TRBV9 and TRBJ2-2; D is uncertain. The ends were cut back, 1 base at V and 3 bases at J, with 4 bases in the middle. This CDR3 region has 13 residues. Germline V gene sequence: CDR1 SGDLS, CDR2 YYNGEE. The CDR3 bases are TGTGCCAGCAGCGTATTCGACACCGGGGAGCTGTTTTTT. Its protein is CASSVFDTGELFF.

The chain carries TRBV2 and TRBJ1-2; the match to TRBD1 covers 7 bases. The germline gives CDR1 SNHLY, CDR2 FYNNEI. The CDR3 runs 13 residues. The V segment lost 6 bases and the J segment 8 bases; nucleotides outside the gene matches: 9. In DNA, the CDR3 is TGTGCCAGCAGATCTGACAGGGAGCACGGCTACACCTTC. The encoded protein is CASRSDREHGYTF.

This chain joins TRBV28 and TRBJ2-7; TRBD2 agrees at 8 bases. V shed 5 bases and J 6 bases; nucleotides not matched to a gene: 12. The CDR3 runs to 15 residues. The V gene's germline CDR1 is MDHEN and CDR2 SYDVKM. In nucleotides, the CDR3 is TGTGCCAGCAGTCGCCGAGCGGGAGTAGCAAGCGAGCAGTACTTC. Protein product: CASSRRAGVASEQYF.

V gene TRBV7-2 combines with J gene TRBJ2-2; D ambiguous. Trimming removed 1 base from V and 6 bases from J, with 9 bases in between. The germline V gene has CDR1 SGHTA and CDR2 FQGNSA. The CDR3 runs 14 residues. CDR3 loop: CASSLGHLPGELFF. The CDR3 DNA sequence: TGTGCCAGCAGCTTAGGGCACCTTCCCGGGGAGCTGTTTTTT.

The chain is built from TRBV28 and TRBJ1-3, with a tentative D call TRBD1 (6 bases). The germline V gene has CDR1 MDHEN and CDR2 SYDVKM. This CDR3 has 18 amino acids. The germline V and J ends were trimmed by 5 bases and 0 bases, with 20 bases remaining between them. CDR3 DNA: TGTGCCAGCAGTCGTCGTCTGGGGGCCTTTTTCTCTGGAAACACCATATATTTT. Translation: CASSRRLGAFFSGNTIYF.

The chain combines TRBV21-1 with TRBJ2-5; the DNA was not used to check the table's D call, TRBD2. TRBV21-1 is classified as a pseudogene. The CDR3 totals 12 residues. The CDR3 coding sequence is TGTGCCAGCAGCAAACTGCAAGAGACCCAGTACTTC. The encoded protein is CASSKLQETQYF.

This clone has more than one count but fewer than ten. The V call is TRBV19, the J call TRBJ2-7; the D gene is possibly TRBD2 (5 bases). The CDR3 is made up of 15 amino acids. Per germline, CDR1 LNHDA and CDR2 SQIVND (reference sequence). V lost 1 base and J lost 2, with 12 bases in between. CDR3 bases: TGTGCCAGTAGTATAGCCCGTGACGGGACCTACGAGCAGTACTTC. Its translation is CASSIARDGTYEQYF.

The J gene is TRBJ1-2, the V gene TRBV14; 9 bases agree with TRBD1. V was pared by 4 bases and J by 7 bases, with 7 bases of the junction left unmatched. CDR1 is SGHDN, CDR2 FVKESK, per germline. The CDR3 spans 14 residues. DNA of the CDR3: TGTGCCAGCAGCCTGTTGACAGGGGGTTTTGGCTACACCTTC. It codes for CASSLLTGGFGYTF.

J is TRBJ2-2 and V is TRBV6-5; TRBD2 might be the D (5 bases). With 0 bases removed from V and 2 bases from J, the gap between germline ends came to 10 bases. CDR3 size: 16 residues. Germline-derived CDR1 and CDR2 are MNHEY and SVGAGI. CDR3 in amino acids: CASSYSTGKNTGELFF. Written as DNA, the CDR3 is TGTGCCAGCAGTTACTCGACCGGGAAAAACACCGGGGAGCTGTTTTTT.

The chain employs TRBV27 and TRBJ1-5, with 8 bases fitting TRBD1. The V segment lost 2 bases and the J segment 7 bases; nucleotides outside the gene matches: 4. The CDR3 spans 14 residues. Per germline, CDR1 MNHEY and CDR2 SMNVEV (reference sequence). The CDR3 sequence: CASSLGTGKQPQHF. CDR3 DNA sequence: TGTGCCAGCAGTTTAGGGACAGGTAAACAGCCCCAGCATTTT.

The V gene is TRBV30, the J gene TRBJ2-7, with D hard to call. The CDR3 runs 15 residues. V was pared by 0 bases and J by 0 bases, with 12 bases between. The V gene's germline CDR1 is GTSNPN and CDR2 SVGIG (reference sequence). Here the CDR3 reads CAWSVPGKSSYEQYF. The CDR3 bases are TGTGCCTGGAGTGTACCGGGTAAGAGCTCCTACGAGCAGTACTTC.

The rearrangement uses TRBV27 and TRBJ1-5; D possibly corresponds to TRBD1 (5 bases). V was pared by 6 bases and J by 3 bases, with 12 bases between. CDR3 size: 14 residues. The germline V gene encodes CDR1 MNHEY and CDR2 SMNVEV (reference sequence). The CDR3 spells CASRDTGFNQPQHF. DNA for the CDR3: TGTGCCAGCAGGGACACAGGATTCAATCAGCCCCAGCATTTT.

CDR3 in DNA: TGTGCCAGTAGCACGACAGGGGCTGGAAACACCATATATTTT. Protein: CASSTTGAGNTIYF. The rearrangement uses TRBV19 and TRBJ1-3; 8 bases are a match to TRBD1. In germline, CDR1 is LNHDA, CDR2 SQIVND (reference sequence). This CDR3 is built from 14 residues. V shed 6 bases and J 2 bases; nucleotides not matched to a gene: 3.

The rearrangement uses TRBV9 and TRBJ2-1; 7 bases align to TRBD2. J was trimmed by 7 bases and V by 0 bases; bases with no gene match: 13. This CDR3 comprises 17 residues. Per germline, CDR1 SGDLS and CDR2 YYNGEE. CDR3 bases: TGTGCCAGCAGCGTAGCTGGTGTGGGAGGGACGGGGAATGAGCAGTTCTTC. This translates into CASSVAGVGGTGNEQFF.

This sequence joins TRBV18 and TRBJ2-7; no reliable D call. CDR1 is KGHSH, CDR2 LQKENI, per germline. Trimming removed 3 bases from V and 0 bases from J, with 9 bases in between. This CDR3 region has 14 residues. CDR3 sequence (DNA): TGTGCCAGCTCACCCACGCGTGACTCCTACGAGCAGTACTTC. This sequence encodes CASSPTRDSYEQYF.

CDR3 sequence (DNA): TGTGCCAGCAGCTTGGGAAATCTAGGGGGCAATGAGCAGTTCTTC. Translated, it gives CASSLGNLGGNEQFF. This chain links TRBV5-8 with TRBJ2-1; a possible D gene is TRBD1 (6 bases). Trimming cost V 0 bases and J 6 bases, with 13 bases left between them. The CDR3 loop spans 15 amino acids. CDR1 SGHTS and CDR2 YDEGEE come from the germline V gene. The complete variable domain, with remaining parts taken from reference TRBV5-8 and TRBJ2-1, reads EAGVTQSPTHLIKTRGQQATLRCSPISGHTSVYWYQQALGLGLQFLLWYDEGEERNRGNFPPRFSGRQFPNYSSELNVNALELEDSALYLCASSLGNLGGNEQFFGPGTRLTVL.

The J gene is TRBJ2-1, the V gene TRBV15; TRBD2 matches 14 bases. The CDR3 is 16 residues long. V shed 1 base and J 8 bases; nucleotides not matched to a gene: 4. Germline assignment: CDR1 LNHNV and CDR2 YYDKDF (reference sequence). The CDR3 region is CATSRAGTSGRDEQFF. As DNA, the CDR3 is TGTGCCACCAGCAGAGCTGGGACTAGCGGGAGAGATGAGCAGTTCTTC.